The 28 T cell receptor beta chains below were found in one sample sequenced in a study of blood T cell repertoires in COVID-19. Method: immunoSEQ multiplex PCR; TCRdb's copy keeps in-frame clones and lacks some. The repertoire consists of tens of thousands of clones, with approximately 89% occurring once and the leading ten covering approximately 2.4%. Sequenced material: peripheral blood. These receptors came from a man between 45 and 60 years old with acute or convalescent COVID-19.

The chain carries TRBV5-1 and TRBJ1-4; TRBD1 agrees at 7 bases. Trimming removed 0 bases from V and 2 bases from J; junction bases left unmatched: 1. The CDR3 spans 15 residues. In germline, CDR1 is SGHRS, CDR2 YFSETQ. The CDR3 DNA reads as TGCGCCAGCAGCTTGGGAGGGGGCACTAATGAAAAACTGTTTTTT. This sequence encodes CASSLGGGTNEKLFF.

The chain has TRBV5-1 and TRBJ1-4; TRBD1 matches 7 bases. After removal of 0 bases from V and 3 bases from J, the junction contained 2 bases not matched to a gene. CDR1 is SGHRS and CDR2 is YFSETQ in the germline V gene. The CDR3 sequence is 15 residues long. CDR3 amino acids: CASSLGQGSNEKLFF. Here the CDR3 DNA reads TGCGCCAGCAGCTTGGGACAGGGATCTAATGAAAAACTGTTTTTT.

The chain employs TRBV7-6 and TRBJ2-7, with D possibly TRBD1 on 6 matching bases. V was trimmed by 5 bases and J by 4 bases, leaving 15 bases between them. CDR3 size: 14 residues. Germline CDR1 is SGHVS and CDR2 is FNYEAQ. The CDR3 reads CASSPALGQYEQYF. The DNA of the CDR3 is TGTGCCAGCAGCCCAGCCCTGGGACAATACGAGCAGTACTTC.

This clone was seen once. The chain joins TRBV6-6 to TRBJ1-2; a weak D match, TRBD1 (6 bases). The length of the CDR3 is 14 residues. The V gene's germline CDR1 is MNHNY and CDR2 SVGAGI (reference sequence). The V and J ends lost 6 bases and 2 bases respectively, with 13 bases between them. The CDR3 reads CASSRGQLNYGYTF. CDR3 DNA: TGTGCCAGCAGCCGCGGACAGCTGAACTATGGCTACACCTTC.

The CDR3 sequence: CASKYRDRPTNTGELFF. The CDR3 DNA reads TGTGCCAGCAAATACCGGGACAGGCCTACGAACACCGGGGAGCTGTTTTTT. This chain links TRBV7-8 with TRBJ2-2, with 8 bases aligning to TRBD1. Germline values: CDR1 SGHVS, CDR2 FQNEAQ. There are 17 residues in the CDR3. The V segment lost 7 bases and the J segment 0 bases; nucleotides outside the gene matches: 10.

In DNA form, the CDR3 reads TGCGCCAGCAGCCCCGACGGACTAGCGGGAAACAATGAGCAGTTCTTC. It translates to CASSPDGLAGNNEQFF. The V gene is TRBV5-1, the J gene TRBJ2-1; 12 bases are shared with TRBD2. The germline CDR1 and CDR2 sequences are SGHRS and YFSETQ. CDR3 size: 16 residues. Losses at the gene ends were 4 bases for V and 5 bases for J; bases not matched to a gene: 7.

This clone was observed a handful of times. The rearrangement uses TRBV9 and TRBJ2-1; 10 bases are shared with TRBD2. The length of the CDR3 is 15 residues. V gave up 3 bases and J gave up 4 bases; unmatched junction bases: 4. Germline V gene lookup returns CDR1 SGDLS and CDR2 YYNGEE. The CDR3 nucleotides read TGTGCCAGCAGCGGAACTAGCGGGGTATACAATGAGCAGTTCTTC. It is translated as CASSGTSGVYNEQFF.

This chain uses TRBV29-1 with TRBJ2-2, with 10 bases fitting TRBD2. The V segment lost 5 bases and the J segment 2 bases; nucleotides outside the gene matches: 2. This CDR3 is 14 amino acids long. The germline CDR1 and CDR2 sequences are SQVTM and ANQGSEA. The CDR3 DNA reads as TGCAGCGTTCGGACTAGCGGTAACACCGGGGAGCTGTTTTTT. As protein: CSVRTSGNTGELFF.

This clone was seen just once. This rearrangement joins TRBV12-3 or TRBV12-4 to TRBJ1-5, with D unresolved. The V gene lost 2 bases and the J gene lost 4 bases, with 6 bases spanning the gap. The CDR3 spans 13 residues. The CDR3: CASSLNGNQPQHF. The CDR3 nucleotides read TGTGCCAGCAGTTTAAACGGTAATCAGCCCCAGCATTTT.

The chain couples TRBV6-5 to TRBJ2-7; D call uncertain. Germline CDR1 MNHEY, CDR2 SVGAGI. The CDR3 is 15 amino acids. Trimming shortened V by 8 bases and J by 0 bases, and 17 bases separated the two germline ends. The CDR3 loop is CASSASGSFSYEQYF. DNA for the CDR3: TGTGCCAGCTCCGCCTCCGGGTCTTTCTCCTACGAGCAGTACTTC.

This chain uses TRBV11-1 with TRBJ2-3; 8 positions match TRBD1. CDR1 and CDR2 (germline): SGHAT, FQDESV (reference sequence). V shed 4 bases, J shed 5 bases, and the junction held 8 bases outside the gene matches. The CDR3 is 15 amino acids. This CDR3 reads CASSSDRAWGDTQYF. CDR3 DNA sequence: TGTGCCAGCAGCTCGGACAGGGCCTGGGGAGATACGCAGTATTTT.

This chain joins TRBV9 and TRBJ2-2; 11 bases are a match to TRBD1. The CDR3 is 16 residues long. Germline CDR1 reads SGDLS; CDR2 reads YYNGEE. V dropped 0 bases and J dropped 6; count of bases not matched to a gene: 4. The CDR3 nucleotides read TGTGCCAGCAGCGTAGGCCTGGGACAGGGGGCCGGGGAGCTGTTTTTT. Its translation is CASSVGLGQGAGELFF.

This sequence joins TRBV18 and TRBJ2-7; D perhaps matches TRBD2 (6 bases). The CDR3 has 13 amino acids. Germline V gives CDR1 KGHSH, CDR2 LQKENI. Trimming pared 3 bases from V and 6 bases from J, leaving 12 bases between. The CDR3 loop reads CASSPGGYGEQYF. In DNA form, the CDR3 reads TGTGCCAGCTCACCTGGGGGGTACGGCGAGCAGTACTTC.

The V call is TRBV7-9, the J call TRBJ2-1, with TRBD2 matching 7 bases. CDR3 length: 15 residues. Germline CDR1 is SEHNR and CDR2 is FQNEAQ (reference sequence). Trimming at V came to 1 base and at J to 8 bases, leaving 8 bases not matched to a gene. The CDR3 is CASSLGVGLVDEQFF. As DNA, the CDR3 is TGTGCCAGCAGCTTAGGTGTTGGACTAGTCGATGAGCAGTTCTTC. Full variable domain (rest looked up from reference TRBV7-9 and TRBJ2-1): DTGVSQNPRHKITKRGQNVTFRCDPISEHNRLYWYRQTLGQGPEFLTYFQNEAQLEKSRLLSDRFSAERPKGSFSTLEIQRTEQGDSAMYLCASSLGVGLVDEQFFGPGTRLTVL.

The chain combines TRBV5-1 with TRBJ2-1, with D possibly TRBD2 on 5 matching bases. Germline values: CDR1 SGHRS, CDR2 YFSETQ. V was clipped by 2 bases and J by 0 bases, with 9 bases between them. The CDR3 has 15 amino acids. CDR3 sequence reads: CASSLSGSSYNEQFF. As DNA, the CDR3 is TGCGCCAGCAGCTTAAGTGGGAGCTCCTACAATGAGCAGTTCTTC.

The V call is TRBV4-3, the J call TRBJ2-2; D is unclear. The CDR3 contains 14 residues. Germline V gives CDR1 LGHNA, CDR2 YSLEER. Trimming shortened V by 1 base and J by 4 bases, and 7 bases separated the two germline ends. The CDR3 loop reads CASSQGIGTGELFF. As DNA, the CDR3 is TGCGCCAGCAGCCAAGGAATCGGCACCGGGGAGCTGTTTTTT.

The chain joins TRBV25-1 to TRBJ1-4; no firm D call. This CDR3 is built from 13 residues. Trimming took off 0 bases at V and 8 bases at J, with 7 bases between the two ends. In germline, CDR1 is MGHDK, CDR2 SYGVNS. For the CDR3, the DNA is TGTGCCAGCAGTGAATATAGTCGGGAAAAACTGTTTTTT. Its translation is CASSEYSREKLFF. The full variable domain, rest sourced from reference TRBV25-1 and TRBJ1-4, is EADIYQTPRYLVIGTGKKITLECSQTMGHDKMYWYQQDPGMELHLIHYSYGVNSTEKGDLSSESTVSRIRTEHFPLTLESARPSHTSQYLCASSEYSREKLFFGSGTQLSVL.

The rearrangement uses TRBV19 and TRBJ2-7; TRBD1 is a possible D gene (6 bases). The CDR3 runs to 15 residues. V was cut by 5 bases and J by 2 bases, with 16 bases left in between. Germline V gene lookup returns CDR1 LNHDA and CDR2 SQIVND (reference sequence). This CDR3 is CASSSSRDTTYEQYF. The CDR3 bases are TGTGCCAGTAGTTCGTCCCGGGACACCACCTACGAGCAGTACTTC. Drawing the rest from reference TRBV19 and TRBJ2-7, the complete variable domain is DGGITQSPKYLFRKEGQNVTLSCEQNLNHDAMYWYRQDPGQGLRLIYYSQIVNDFQKGDIAEGYSVSREKKESFPLTVTSAQKNPTAFYLCASSSSRDTTYEQYFGPGTRLTVT.

The V gene is TRBV29-1, the J gene TRBJ1-2; maybe TRBD1 (5 bases). The CDR3 spans 13 residues. Trimming shortened V by 6 bases and J by 5 bases, and 16 bases separated the two germline ends. Germline V gene lookup returns CDR1 SQVTM and CDR2 ANQGSEA. CDR3 sequence reads: CSVRSTEGYGYTF. CDR3 in DNA: TGCAGCGTCCGTTCGACAGAAGGGTATGGCTACACCTTC. The full variable domain, rest sourced from reference TRBV29-1 and TRBJ1-2, is SAVISQKPSRDICQRGTSLTIQCQVDSQVTMMFWYRQQPGQSLTLIATANQGSEATYESGFVIDKFPISRPNLTFSTLTVSNMSPEDSSIYLCSVRSTEGYGYTFGSGTRLTVV.

The chain couples TRBV12-3 or TRBV12-4 to TRBJ1-1; D might be TRBD1 (5 bases). V was shortened by 7 bases and J by 1 base, with 7 bases between the two germline ends. The CDR3 length is 12 residues. CDR3 coding DNA: TGTGCCAGCAAAGGACAGAACACTGAAGCTTTCTTT. The encoded protein is CASKGQNTEAFF.

This clone was counted between two and nine times. The chain combines TRBV19 with TRBJ2-1; 8 bases are a match to TRBD1. With V trimmed by 5 bases and J by 9 bases, 12 bases remained unmatched. The CDR3 has 15 residues. The V gene's germline CDR1 is LNHDA and CDR2 SQIVND (reference sequence). CDR3 loop: CASSPPLTGAVEQFF. CDR3 coding DNA: TGTGCCAGTAGTCCGCCTTTGACAGGGGCGGTTGAGCAGTTCTTC.

The V call is TRBV11-1, the J call TRBJ1-1; 7 nucleotides match TRBD1. V shed 1 base and J 2 bases; nucleotides not matched to a gene: 4. This CDR3 comprises 15 residues. The germline CDR1 and CDR2 sequences are SGHAT and FQDESV (reference sequence). The CDR3 bases are TGTGCCAGCAGCTTAGAGGGACAGCGAAACACTGAAGCTTTCTTT. It encodes CASSLEGQRNTEAFF.

The rearrangement uses TRBV12-2 and TRBJ1-3. TRBV12-2 is assigned pseudogene status. This CDR3 region has 15 residues. The chain's CDR3 is CASRLAGRGGNTIYF. The CDR3 bases are TGTGCAAGTCGCTTAGCGGGTCGGGGTGGAAACACCATATATTTT.

This chain uses TRBV7-2 with TRBJ2-3, with 12 positions matching TRBD2. The CDR3 has 18 amino acids. With 5 bases clipped from V and 2 bases from J, the junction kept 11 bases outside the gene matches. The V gene's germline CDR1 is SGHTA and CDR2 FQGNSA. CDR3 nucleotides: TGTGCCAGCAGCCTCTACCTGACTAGCGGGGGTAACACAGATACGCAGTATTTT. Amino acid sequence: CASSLYLTSGGNTDTQYF. Filled out from reference TRBV7-2 and TRBJ2-3, the complete variable domain reads GAGVSQSPSNKVTEKGKDVELRCDPISGHTALYWYRQSLGQGLEFLIYFQGNSAPDKSGLPSDRFSAERTGGSVSTLTIQRTQQEDSAVYLCASSLYLTSGGNTDTQYFGPGTRLTVL.

This chain joins TRBV4-1 and TRBJ2-2; D gene uncertain. Trimming stripped 2 bases from V and 6 bases from J, with 7 bases between. The V gene's germline CDR1 is MGHRA and CDR2 YSYEKL. This CDR3 is built from 13 residues. The CDR3 spells CASSQWLSGELFF. DNA of the CDR3: TGCGCCAGCAGCCAATGGCTGTCCGGGGAGCTGTTTTTT.

V is TRBV11-2 and J is TRBJ1-2; a possible D gene is TRBD1 (5 bases). This CDR3 spans 12 amino acids. Germline V gene data show CDR1 as SGHAT and CDR2 as FQNNGV. V lost 0 bases to trimming and J lost 6 bases, with 5 bases between them. The CDR3 bases are TGTGCCAGCAGCTTAGAAGGGGATGGCTACACCTTC. Protein product: CASSLEGDGYTF. Using reference TRBV11-2 and TRBJ1-2 for the parts outside the CDR3, the full variable domain is EAGVAQSPRYKIIEKRQSVAFWCNPISGHATLYWYQQILGQGPKLLIQFQNNGVVDDSQLPKDRFSAERLKGVDSTLKIQPAKLEDSAVYLCASSLEGDGYTFGSGTRLTVV.

This rearrangement joins TRBV23-1 to TRBJ1-5; D may be TRBD1 (6 bases). TRBV23-1 is known as an ORF, though its function is uncertain. The V end was cut by 6 bases, the J end by 5 bases, with 17 bases between. The CDR3 extends over 15 amino acids. This CDR3 is CASSSGQICDQPQHF. For the CDR3, the DNA is TGCGCCAGCAGCTCCGGACAGATTTGCGATCAGCCCCAGCATTTT.

The gene calls are TRBV4-1 and TRBJ1-1; 8 bases align to TRBD1. Germline V gene lookup returns CDR1 MGHRA and CDR2 YSYEKL. CDR3 size: 14 residues. J gave up 5 bases and V 3 bases, and 5 bases lay outside the gene matches. The CDR3 DNA follows: TGCGCCAGCAGCCATTCAGGGGGCGAGACTGAAGCTTTCTTT. This codes for CASSHSGGETEAFF.